A selection of T cell receptor beta chains follows, all from one sample in a study of shared clonotypes between healthy human individuals. Libraries were prepared by immunoSEQ multiplex PCR; TCRdb keeps only in-frame clonotypes and omits some of them. The table has 2 million to 2.5 million clones, 85% to 95% seen once. The sequenced material came from naive CD4+ T cells from PBMCs. The receptor source for this set is a man younger than 30 in good health. Some clones in this sample may be carry-over from other donors' samples. Each CDR3 is given with its conserved first and last residue. Each record gives: clone size, CDR3 length, D gene, V gene, J gene, CDR3 DNA, CDR3 protein. D genes are given only for firm matches. Rows give clone size only sometimes, using once, few, many, or a class for an expanded clone.

.	16	.	TRBV10-3	TRBJ2-7	TGTGCCATCAGTGGACCACAGGGTAGGGGCTCCTACGAGCAGTACTTC	CAISGPQGRGSYEQYF
once	16	TRBD1	TRBV5-1	TRBJ2-3	TGCGCCAGCTCACAAGGAGGGACAGGGGGAGGAGATACGCAGTATTTT	CASSQGGTGGGDTQYF
few	15	.	TRBV10-3	TRBJ1-2	TGTGCCATCAGTGACCGGGACCCTGGCAACTATGGCTACACCTTC	CAISDRDPGNYGYTF
once	15	TRBD2	TRBV5-1	TRBJ2-2	TGCGCCAGCTATCCGGCTAGCGGGCTCACCGGGGAGCTGTTTTTT	CASYPASGLTGELFF
.	16	TRBD2	TRBV7-9	TRBJ2-5	TGTGCCAGCAGCCCCCTCCGAGCGGGAGCGGGGGAGACCCAGTACTTC	CASSPLRAGAGETQYF
few	14	TRBD1	TRBV10-3	TRBJ1-1	TGTGCCATCAGGGGACAGGGGGAGTGGACTGAAGCTTTCTTT	CAIRGQGEWTEAFF
.	17	TRBD2	TRBV18	TRBJ2-7	TGTGCCAGCTCACCACCCCGGACTAGCGGGAGTTACCACGAGCAGTACTTC	CASSPPRTSGSYHEQYF
.	16	.	TRBV5-1	TRBJ1-2	TGCGCCAGCAGCTTGGGTCCCAGGGGTGGATCTGATGGCTACACCTTC	CASSLGPRGGSDGYTF
.	12	.	TRBV6-5	TRBJ1-1	TGTGCCAGCAGTGGGGAAGGGGCTGACGCTTTCTTT	CASSGEGADAFF
.	17	.	TRBV6-1	TRBJ1-3	TGTGCCAGCAGTGAACCGCACACGGATTTCTCTGGAAACACCATATATTTT	CASSEPHTDFSGNTIYF
.	14	.	TRBV2	TRBJ2-1	TGTGCCAGCAGTGAAACCCTAGCGCGGGGTGAGCAGTTCTTC	CASSETLARGEQFF
.	15	.	TRBV10-2	TRBJ2-7	TGCGCCAGTTCTCTAACAGGACGGAGCTCCTACGAGCAGTACTTC	CASSLTGRSSYEQYF
.	16	.	TRBV2	TRBJ1-5	TGTGCCAGCAGTCCGCTGGGACGGGCTAGCAATCAGCCCCAGCATTTT	CASSPLGRASNQPQHF
.	15	.	TRBV2	TRBJ2-1	TGTGCCAGCAGTGAAGCGCGGGCCTTGGGAGGCGAGCAGTTCTTC	CASSEARALGGEQFF
.	15	.	TRBV18	TRBJ1-3	TGTGCCAGCTCAGAGTCGCATAGCTCTGGAAACACCATATATTTT	CASSESHSSGNTIYF
.	11	.	TRBV7-2	TRBJ2-7	TGTGCCAGCGGAGTAACCTACGAGCAGTACTTC	CASGVTYEQYF
.	15	.	TRBV28	TRBJ1-4	TGTGCCAGCAGTCCCACGGGGCAGTTTAATGAAAAACTGTTTTTT	CASSPTGQFNEKLFF
.	13	TRBD1	TRBV2	TRBJ2-7	TGTGCCACCACACAGGGGGTTACCTACGAGCAGTACTTC	CATTQGVTYEQYF
.	14	.	TRBV5-4	TRBJ1-2	TGTGCCAGCAGCCGCCCGAACACTAACTATGGCTACACCTTC	CASSRPNTNYGYTF
.	14	TRBD2	TRBV7-7	TRBJ2-5	TGTGCCAGCAGCTTAGGTACTAGCGGAGAGACCCAGTACTTC	CASSLGTSGETQYF
.	16	TRBD2	TRBV5-1	TRBJ2-1	TGCGCCAGCAGCTTACTAGCGGGAGGCACCTACAATGAGCAGTTCTTC	CASSLLAGGTYNEQFF
.	13	.	TRBV5-4	TRBJ1-2	TGTGCCAGCGGTCTCGAAACTAACTATGGCTACACCTTC	CASGLETNYGYTF
.	11	.	TRBV6-6	TRBJ2-7	TGTGCCAGCAGTTATATCTACGAGCAGTACTTC	CASSYIYEQYF
few	11	.	TRBV20-1	TRBJ1-4	TGCAGTGCCGGAGGCAATGAAAAACTGTTTTTT	CSAGGNEKLFF
.	15	TRBD1	TRBV18	TRBJ2-7	TGTGCCAGCTCACCTGGGACAGGGACGGTCGACGAGCAGTACTTC	CASSPGTGTVDEQYF
.	15	.	TRBV6-5	TRBJ2-1	TGTGCCAGCAGTAGATCCTCACCAAATTACAATGAGCAGTTCTTC	CASSRSSPNYNEQFF
few	15	.	TRBV19	TRBJ1-5	TGTGCCAGTAGTCCAATCTCCGAGGGGAATCAGCCCCAGCATTTT	CASSPISEGNQPQHF
.	15	.	TRBV19	TRBJ1-2	TGTGCCAGTAGTATAGTAAACAGCCGAGCGGGTGGCTACACCTTC	CASSIVNSRAGGYTF
once	14	TRBD1	TRBV5-1	TRBJ1-1	TGCGCCAGCAGCTTGCAGGGGGCGTACACTGAAGCTTTCTTT	CASSLQGAYTEAFF
.	16	.	TRBV10-3	TRBJ1-3	TGTGCCATCAGTGAGTCGGGCAGGCGGGGAGGAAACACCATATATTTT	CAISESGRRGGNTIYF
few	14	.	TRBV5-1	TRBJ1-1	TGCGCCAGCAGCTTGGGTGAAGGGACCACTGAAGCTTTCTTT	CASSLGEGTTEAFF
.	16	.	TRBV5-1	TRBJ1-3	TGCGCCAGCAGCTTGGTGGGCCCCGGATACGGAAACACCATATATTTT	CASSLVGPGYGNTIYF
.	15	.	TRBV7-8	TRBJ2-5	TGTGCCAGCAGCTTTCAGGGATATCGGCAAGAGACCCAGTACTTC	CASSFQGYRQETQYF
few	16	.	TRBV28	TRBJ1-5	TGTGCCAGCACCACCGGGCGAACCCCGGGCAATCAGCCCCAGCATTTT	CASTTGRTPGNQPQHF
.	13	.	TRBV14	TRBJ2-5	TGTGCCAGCAGCCAAAATGTGGGGGAGACCCAGTACTTC	CASSQNVGETQYF
.	12	.	TRBV5-1	TRBJ2-3	TGCGCCAGCAGCTTAGACTCGTATACGCAGTATTTT	CASSLDSYTQYF
.	15	TRBD2	TRBV18	TRBJ2-1	TGTGCCAGCTCCCAGTCTAGCGGGGCTTACAATGAGCAGTTCTTC	CASSQSSGAYNEQFF
.	14	.	TRBV2	TRBJ2-7	TGTGCCAGCAGTGAAGCGACGGAGCGCCACGAGCAGTACTTC	CASSEATERHEQYF
.	11	.	TRBV20-1	TRBJ2-7	TGCAGTGGGGACCGAGCCTACGAGCAGTACTTC	CSGDRAYEQYF
.	17	.	TRBV7-2	TRBJ2-7	TGTGCCAGCAGCTTAGTCCCTTGGAGCCAGGGACCCTACGAGCAGTACTTC	CASSLVPWSQGPYEQYF